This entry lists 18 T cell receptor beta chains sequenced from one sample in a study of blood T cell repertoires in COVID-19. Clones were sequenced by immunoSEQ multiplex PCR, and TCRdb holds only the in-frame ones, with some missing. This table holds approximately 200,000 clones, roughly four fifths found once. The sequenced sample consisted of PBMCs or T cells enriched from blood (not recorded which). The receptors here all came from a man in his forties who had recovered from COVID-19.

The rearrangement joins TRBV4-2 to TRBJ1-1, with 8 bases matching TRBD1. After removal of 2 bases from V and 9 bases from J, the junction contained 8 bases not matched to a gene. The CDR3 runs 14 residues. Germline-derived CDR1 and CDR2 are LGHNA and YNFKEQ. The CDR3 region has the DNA TGTGCCAGCAGCCAATTCTCCGGACAGGGACAAGCTTTCTTT. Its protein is CASSQFSGQGQAFF.

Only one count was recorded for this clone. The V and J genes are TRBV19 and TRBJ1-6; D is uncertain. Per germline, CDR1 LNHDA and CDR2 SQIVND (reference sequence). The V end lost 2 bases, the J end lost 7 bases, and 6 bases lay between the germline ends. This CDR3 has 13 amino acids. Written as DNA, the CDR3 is TGTGCCAGTAGTATAAAGGAGAATTCACCCCTCCACTTT. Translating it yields CASSIKENSPLHF.

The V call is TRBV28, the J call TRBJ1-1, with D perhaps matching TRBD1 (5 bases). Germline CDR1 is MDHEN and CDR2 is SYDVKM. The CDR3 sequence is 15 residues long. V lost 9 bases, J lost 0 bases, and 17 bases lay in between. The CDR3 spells CASTGHTEMNTEAFF. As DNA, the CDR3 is TGTGCCAGTACAGGCCATACCGAAATGAACACTGAAGCTTTCTTT.

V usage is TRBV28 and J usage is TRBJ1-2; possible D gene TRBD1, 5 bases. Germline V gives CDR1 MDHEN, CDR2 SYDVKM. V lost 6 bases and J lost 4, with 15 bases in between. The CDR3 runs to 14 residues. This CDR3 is CASRGWGGGYGYTF. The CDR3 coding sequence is TGTGCCAGCAGAGGGTGGGGGGGAGGCTATGGCTACACCTTC.

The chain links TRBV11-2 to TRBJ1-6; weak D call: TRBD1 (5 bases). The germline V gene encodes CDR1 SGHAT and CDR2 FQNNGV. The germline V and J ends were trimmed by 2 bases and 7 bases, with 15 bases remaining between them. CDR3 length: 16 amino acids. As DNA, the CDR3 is TGTGCCAGCAGCTTATCAGGGATAGGACTAAATTCACCCCTCCACTTT. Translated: CASSLSGIGLNSPLHF.

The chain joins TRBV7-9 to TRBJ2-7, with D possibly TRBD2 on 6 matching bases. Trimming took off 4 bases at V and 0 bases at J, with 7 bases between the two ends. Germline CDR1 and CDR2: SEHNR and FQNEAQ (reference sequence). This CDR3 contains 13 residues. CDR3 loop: CASSWDFSYEQYF. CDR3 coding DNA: TGTGCCAGCAGCTGGGACTTCTCCTACGAGCAGTACTTC.

The CDR3 nucleotides read TGTGCCAGCAGGGACTCGGGACTAGCGGGAGCGGGTGAGCAGTACGTC. Its translation: CASRDSGLAGAGEQYV. The chain carries TRBV3-1 (or the pseudogene TRBV3-2) and TRBJ2-7; 14 bases line up with TRBD2. The CDR3 extends over 16 amino acids. CDR1 is LGHDT and CDR2 is YNNKEL in the germline V gene (reference sequence). V lost 6 bases to trimming and J lost 7 bases; unmatched junction nucleotides: 11.

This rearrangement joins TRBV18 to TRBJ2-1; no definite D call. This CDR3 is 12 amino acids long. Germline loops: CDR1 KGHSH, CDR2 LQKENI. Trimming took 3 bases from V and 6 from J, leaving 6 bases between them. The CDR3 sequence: CASSPGSNEQFF. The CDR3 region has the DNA TGTGCCAGCTCACCCGGTTCCAATGAGCAGTTCTTC.

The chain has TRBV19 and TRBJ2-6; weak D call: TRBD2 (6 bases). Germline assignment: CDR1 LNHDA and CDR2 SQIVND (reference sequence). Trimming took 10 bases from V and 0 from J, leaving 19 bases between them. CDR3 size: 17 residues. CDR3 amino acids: CATTPGLVSSGANVLTF. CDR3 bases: TGTGCCACTACTCCGGGACTTGTTTCCTCTGGGGCCAACGTCCTGACTTTC.

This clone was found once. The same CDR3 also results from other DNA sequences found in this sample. The CDR3 reads CASSPPANSGNTIYF. In DNA form, the CDR3 reads TGTGCCAGCTCACCACCGGCCAACTCTGGAAACACCATATATTTT. V usage is TRBV18 and J usage is TRBJ1-3; the D is unclear. The CDR3 extends over 15 amino acids. V was shortened by 0 bases and J by 0 bases, with 6 bases between the two germline ends. CDR1 KGHSH and CDR2 LQKENI come from the germline V gene.

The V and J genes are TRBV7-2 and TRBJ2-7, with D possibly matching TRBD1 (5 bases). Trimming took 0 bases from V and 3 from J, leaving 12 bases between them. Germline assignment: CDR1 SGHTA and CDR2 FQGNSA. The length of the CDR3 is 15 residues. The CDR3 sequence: CASSLASGLLYEQYF. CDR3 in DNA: TGTGCCAGCAGCTTAGCCTCAGGGTTGCTCTACGAGCAGTACTTC.

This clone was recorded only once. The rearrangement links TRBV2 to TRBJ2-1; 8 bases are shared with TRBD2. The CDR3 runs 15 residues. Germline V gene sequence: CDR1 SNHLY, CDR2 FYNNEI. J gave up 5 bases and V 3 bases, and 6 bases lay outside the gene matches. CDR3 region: CASSEWLAGHNEQFF. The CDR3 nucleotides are TGTGCCAGCAGTGAGTGGCTAGCGGGCCACAATGAGCAGTTCTTC. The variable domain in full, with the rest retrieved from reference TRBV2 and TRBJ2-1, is EPEVTQTPSHQVTQMGQEVILRCVPISNHLYFYWYRQILGQKVEFLVSFYNNEISEKSEIFDDQFSVERPDGSNFTLKIRSTKLEDSAMYFCASSEWLAGHNEQFFGPGTRLTVL.

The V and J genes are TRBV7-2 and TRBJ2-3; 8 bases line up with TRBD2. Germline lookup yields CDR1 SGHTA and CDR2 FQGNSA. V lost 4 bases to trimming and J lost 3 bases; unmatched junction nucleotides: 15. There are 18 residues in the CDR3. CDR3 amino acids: CASSSRLAQGRRTDTQYF. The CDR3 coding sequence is TGTGCCAGCAGCTCGAGACTAGCGCAGGGGAGGCGTACAGATACGCAGTATTTT.

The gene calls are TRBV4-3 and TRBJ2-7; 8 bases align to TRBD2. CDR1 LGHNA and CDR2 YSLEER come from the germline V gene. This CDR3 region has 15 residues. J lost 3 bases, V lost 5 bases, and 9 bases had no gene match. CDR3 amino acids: CASSYAAGDNYEQYF. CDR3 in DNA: TGCGCCAGCAGCTACGCAGCGGGAGATAACTACGAGCAGTACTTC.

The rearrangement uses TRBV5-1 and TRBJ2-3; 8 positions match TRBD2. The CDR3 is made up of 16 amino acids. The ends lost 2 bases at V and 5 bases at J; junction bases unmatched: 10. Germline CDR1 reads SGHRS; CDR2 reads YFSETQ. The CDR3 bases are TGCGCCAGCAGCTTAGGACAGCGGGAGTCAGAAGATACGCAGTATTTT. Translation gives CASSLGQRESEDTQYF.

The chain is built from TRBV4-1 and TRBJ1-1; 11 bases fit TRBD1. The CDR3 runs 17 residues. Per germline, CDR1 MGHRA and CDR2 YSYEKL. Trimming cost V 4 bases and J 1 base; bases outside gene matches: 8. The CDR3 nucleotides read TGCGCCAGCAGCCCCCGGACAGGGGGCTCGAGGAACACTGAAGCTTTCTTT. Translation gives CASSPRTGGSRNTEAFF.

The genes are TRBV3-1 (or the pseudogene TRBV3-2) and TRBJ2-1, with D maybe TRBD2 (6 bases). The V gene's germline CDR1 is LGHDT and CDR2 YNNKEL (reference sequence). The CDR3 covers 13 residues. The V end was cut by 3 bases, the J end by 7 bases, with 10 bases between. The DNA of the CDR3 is TGTGCCAGCAGCCAGGCAGGGAGGAATGAGCAGTTCTTC. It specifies CASSQAGRNEQFF.

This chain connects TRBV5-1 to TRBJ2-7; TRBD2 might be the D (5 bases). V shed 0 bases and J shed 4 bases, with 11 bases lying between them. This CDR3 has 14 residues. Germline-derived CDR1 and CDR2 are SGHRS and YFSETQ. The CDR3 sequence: CASSLDSSGYEQYF. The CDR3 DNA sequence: TGCGCCAGCAGCTTGGATTCATCGGGGTACGAGCAGTACTTC.